A single sample gave rise to the 11 T cell receptor beta chains below, sequenced in a study of shared clonotypes between healthy human individuals. Method: immunoSEQ multiplex PCR; TCRdb's copy keeps in-frame clones and lacks some. This sample carries 2 million to 2.5 million clones, about 92% of them seen once, and the ten largest clones take 0.35% to 0.45%. The sequenced sample was naive CD4+ T cells from PBMCs. As for subset: CD45RA+ positively selected. These receptors were collected from a man in his late teens or twenties in good health. Some clones in this sample may be carry-over from other donors' samples.

This chain uses TRBV6-5 with TRBJ2-2, with 9 bases aligning to TRBD1. CDR1 is MNHEY and CDR2 is SVGAGI in the germline V gene. J was trimmed by 5 bases and V by 5 bases; bases with no gene match: 6. CDR3 length equals 15 residues. The CDR3 spells CASSIGTGRTGELFF. CDR3 bases: TGTGCCAGCAGTATCGGGACAGGGCGTACCGGGGAGCTGTTTTTT.

This clone was recorded once. The chain uses TRBV21-1 and TRBJ2-7. TRBV21-1 is noted as a pseudogene. The CDR3 contains 14 residues. The CDR3 sequence: CASSKRDLAYEQYF. CDR3 coding DNA: TGTGCCAGCAGCAAACGGGACCTCGCCTACGAGCAGTACTTC.

The chain is built from TRBV29-1 and TRBJ1-2; D not resolved. The CDR3 runs 14 residues. Trimming left V 4 bases short and J 6 bases short, with 18 bases between. The germline CDR1 and CDR2 sequences are SQVTM and ANQGSEA. Here the CDR3 reads CSVVFRPERHGYTF. The CDR3 DNA follows: TGCAGCGTTGTTTTCCGACCCGAGCGTCATGGCTACACCTTC.

The chain combines TRBV10-3 with TRBJ1-2; D is perhaps TRBD1 (5 bases). Trimming shortened V by 1 base and J by 4 bases, and 10 bases separated the two germline ends. CDR3 length: 14 residues. Germline V CDR1 and CDR2: ENHRY, SYGVKD. CDR3 sequence reads: CAISEFAGPYGYTF. DNA for the CDR3: TGTGCCATCAGTGAGTTTGCAGGGCCCTATGGCTACACCTTC.

This clone was recorded once. The chain carries TRBV19 and TRBJ1-2; D is unclear. The V end lost 6 bases, the J end lost 1 base, and 15 bases lay between the germline ends. Germline assignment: CDR1 LNHDA and CDR2 SQIVND (reference sequence). The CDR3 contains 15 residues. The CDR3 nucleotides read TGTGCCAGTAGGCCTGTCTTCGAGCGTAACTATGGCTACACCTTC. Protein product: CASRPVFERNYGYTF.

The rearrangement joins TRBV27 to TRBJ2-1, with TRBD2 matching 9 bases. V dropped 3 bases and J dropped 8; count of bases not matched to a gene: 8. The CDR3 consists of 15 residues. CDR1 and CDR2 from the germline V gene are MNHEY and SMNVEV (reference sequence). In nucleotides, the CDR3 is TGTGCCAGCAGTTTGGGGGGTAGCGGGAGCGATGAGCAGTTCTTC. The encoded protein is CASSLGGSGSDEQFF.

This clone occurred once. The CDR3 is CASSLGSTLASADTQYF. The CDR3, as DNA: TGTGCCAGCAGCTTAGGATCCACCCTAGCTTCCGCAGATACGCAGTATTTT. The chain combines TRBV11-2 with TRBJ2-3, with D tentatively TRBD2 (5 bases). This CDR3 spans 17 amino acids. Germline V lookup: CDR1 SGHAT, CDR2 FQNNGV. The V gene lost 1 base and the J gene lost 4 bases, with 18 bases spanning the gap.

This clone was picked up one time. V is TRBV7-9 and J is TRBJ1-1; 7 bases line up with TRBD1. Trimming removed 3 bases from V and 7 bases from J; junction bases left unmatched: 5. The CDR3 is 13 residues long. Germline CDR1 is SEHNR and CDR2 is FQNEAQ (reference sequence). The CDR3: CASSFQGQHEAFF. The CDR3 coding sequence is TGTGCCAGCAGCTTTCAGGGACAGCATGAAGCTTTCTTT.

This clone was counted once. The chain is built from TRBV7-9 and TRBJ2-6; TRBD1 agrees at 7 bases. Germline CDR1 and CDR2: SEHNR and FQNEAQ (reference sequence). The J segment lost 0 bases and the V segment lost 6 bases, leaving 8 bases of the junction unmatched. The CDR3 extends over 17 amino acids. CDR3 sequence: CASRDYRGYSGANVLTF. In nucleotides, the CDR3 is TGTGCCAGCAGGGATTACAGGGGTTACTCTGGGGCCAACGTCCTGACTTTC. Complete variable domain (other parts from reference TRBV7-9 and TRBJ2-6): DTGVSQNPRHKITKRGQNVTFRCDPISEHNRLYWYRQTLGQGPEFLTYFQNEAQLEKSRLLSDRFSAERPKGSFSTLEIQRTEQGDSAMYLCASRDYRGYSGANVLTFGAGSRLTVL.

The chain joins TRBV7-6 to TRBJ2-7; no definite D call. The CDR3 covers 12 residues. Germline V gives CDR1 SGHVS, CDR2 FNYEAQ. V was trimmed by 1 base and J by 7 bases, leaving 8 bases between them. This chain's CDR3 is CASSLVSREQYF. For the CDR3, the DNA is TGTGCCAGCAGCTTAGTCTCTCGGGAGCAGTACTTC.

As concerns this clone: At one of its ends the junction is not consistent with the germline gene, which may arise from a read error. This sequence joins TRBV7-3 and TRBJ2-3; 8 bases map to TRBD2. The CDR3 has 15 amino acids. Germline CDR1 SGHTA, CDR2 FQGTGA. The CDR3 here is CASSVTGLEADTQYF. CDR3 in DNA: TGTGCCAGCAGCGTAACGGGACTAGAGGCAGATACGCAGTATTTT.